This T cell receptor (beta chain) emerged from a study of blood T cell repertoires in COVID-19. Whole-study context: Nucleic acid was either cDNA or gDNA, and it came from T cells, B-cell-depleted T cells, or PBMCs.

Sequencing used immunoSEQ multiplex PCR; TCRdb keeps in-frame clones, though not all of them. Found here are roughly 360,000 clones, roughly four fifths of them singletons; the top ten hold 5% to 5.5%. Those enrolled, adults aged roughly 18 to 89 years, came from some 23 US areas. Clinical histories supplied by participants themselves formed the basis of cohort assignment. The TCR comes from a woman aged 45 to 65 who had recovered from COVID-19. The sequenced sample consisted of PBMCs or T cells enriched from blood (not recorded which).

CDR3 sequence (DNA): TGTGCCAGCAGCCAAGTTGGCAGGGGATTCGAAGCTTTCTTT. This translates into CASSQVGRGFEAFF. This sequence joins TRBV3-1 (or the pseudogene TRBV3-2) and TRBJ1-1, with D possibly matching TRBD1 (6 bases). CDR3 length equals 14 residues. Trimming stripped 1 base from V and 8 bases from J, with 14 bases between. CDR1 and CDR2 from the germline V gene are LGHDT and YNNKEL (reference sequence).